This is a list of T cell receptor beta chains from one sample in a study of shared clonotypes between healthy human individuals. TCRdb keeps only in-frame clones here, not all; method: immunoSEQ multiplex PCR. This table has about 1 million clones, 65% to 80% appearing once. Sequencing was done on a sample of memory CD4+ T cells sorted from blood. The receptor set was obtained from a young man in good health. CDR3s include the opening cysteine and the closing phenylalanine or tryptophan. D genes are given only for firm matches. Clone size is not always given. Where it is, it says once, few, many or a class for expanded clones.

TRBJ1-2	TRBV7-9	.	.	CASTLLSETPYGYTF	TGTGCCAGCACCCTCCTATCGGAGACTCCCTATGGCTACACCTTC
TRBJ2-3	TRBV7-6	TRBD2	.	CASSRNLAGGSTDTQYF	TGTGCCAGCAGCCGAAATTTAGCGGGAGGGTCCACAGATACGCAGTATTTT
TRBJ1-2	TRBV28	.	.	CASSTGGGKNGYTF	TGTGCCAGTTCAACAGGAGGAGGGAAGAATGGCTACACCTTC
TRBJ1-3	TRBV7-2	.	.	CASSLRQSPGNTIYF	TGTGCCAGCAGCTTAAGACAATCCCCCGGAAACACCATATATTTT
TRBJ1-2	TRBV9	.	.	CASSVARVDYGYTF	TGTGCCAGCAGCGTAGCCAGGGTCGACTATGGCTACACCTTC
TRBJ1-4	TRBV18	.	.	CASSRNEKLFF	TGTGCCAGCTCACGCAATGAAAAACTGTTTTTT
TRBJ1-5	TRBV6-1	TRBD1	.	CASGDRGINQPQHF	TGTGCCAGCGGTGACAGGGGGATTAATCAGCCCCAGCATTTT
TRBJ2-1	TRBV28	.	.	CASSSIQGYEQFF	TGTGCCAGCAGTTCTATCCAGGGGTATGAGCAGTTCTTC
TRBJ2-3	TRBV25-1	TRBD2	.	CASNGGGRGSTDTQYF	TGTGCCAGCAATGGAGGCGGGAGGGGGAGCACAGATACGCAGTATTTT
TRBJ2-1	TRBV9	TRBD2	many	CASSVEGAGGPLSYNEQFF	TGTGCCAGCAGCGTAGAAGGAGCGGGGGGCCCCCTCTCCTACAATGAGCAGTTCTTC
TRBJ2-5	TRBV27	TRBD1	.	CASSPGGATQYF	TGTGCCAGCAGTCCAGGGGGAGCGACCCAGTACTTC
TRBJ2-1	TRBV29-1	TRBD2	once	CSGGTSGIGEQFF	TGCAGCGGAGGGACTAGCGGGATTGGGGAGCAGTTCTTC
TRBJ2-7	TRBV7-2	.	few	CASSSGTLPEQYF	TGTGCCAGCAGCTCCGGGACATTGCCCGAGCAGTACTTC
TRBJ1-6	TRBV5-4	.	many	CASSVDALPLHF	TGTGCCAGCAGCGTCGACGCTTTACCCCTCCACTTT
TRBJ2-7	TRBV7-2	TRBD2	.	CASSFGRNSYEQYF	TGTGCCAGCAGCTTCGGGAGGAACTCCTACGAGCAGTACTTC
TRBJ1-6	TRBV7-8	TRBD1	few	CASRNTGENSPLHF	TGTGCCAGCAGAAACACAGGGGAAAATTCACCCCTCCACTTT
TRBJ2-4	TRBV5-8	TRBD1	.	CASSAGQGRDQYF	TGTGCCAGCAGCGCTGGACAGGGGAGGGATCAGTACTTC
TRBJ1-1	TRBV30	.	.	CASKRGGSEAFF	TGTGCCTCCAAAAGGGGTGGGTCTGAAGCTTTCTTT
TRBJ1-6	TRBV6-5	.	once	CASSRQHNSPLHF	TGTGCCAGCAGTAGACAGCATAATTCACCCCTCCACTTT
TRBJ1-5	TRBV4-1	.	.	CASSQDGRMNQPQHF	TGCGCCAGCAGCCAAGACGGCCGGATGAATCAGCCCCAGCATTTT
TRBJ1-1	TRBV7-8	TRBD1	.	CASSFRGPLNTEAFF	TGTGCCAGCAGCTTCAGGGGGCCACTGAACACTGAAGCTTTCTTT
TRBJ2-3	TRBV27	.	.	CASSLGGAWADTQYF	TGTGCCAGCAGTTTAGGGGGGGCCTGGGCAGATACGCAGTATTTT
TRBJ2-3	TRBV5-1	.	.	CASSGNTDTQYF	TGCGCCAGCAGCGGAAACACAGATACGCAGTATTTT
TRBJ2-1	TRBV6-6	TRBD2	.	CASSSGTSGIGNEQFF	TGTGCCAGCAGTTCCGGGACTAGCGGGATAGGGAATGAGCAGTTCTTC
TRBJ2-1	TRBV29-1	.	.	CSVGASDLEQFF	TGCAGCGTGGGCGCTAGCGACCTCGAGCAGTTCTTC
TRBJ1-1	TRBV5-1	.	few	CASSLSQGETEAFF	TGCGCCAGCAGCTTGTCGCAGGGAGAGACTGAAGCTTTCTTT
TRBJ1-5	TRBV5-1	.	.	CASSFSSNQPQHF	TGCGCCAGCAGCTTCTCAAGCAATCAGCCCCAGCATTTT
TRBJ2-2	TRBV6-6	TRBD1	.	CASSSRDRGPGELFF	TGTGCCAGCAGTTCTAGGGACAGGGGGCCCGGGGAGCTGTTTTTT
TRBJ2-3	TRBV6-1	TRBD2	few	CASSEDGGRGPDTQYF	TGTGCCAGCAGTGAAGATGGGGGGAGGGGCCCAGATACGCAGTATTTT
TRBJ2-7	TRBV30	TRBD2	.	CAWSATGGYEQYF	TGTGCCTGGAGTGCTACGGGGGGCTACGAGCAGTACTTC
TRBJ1-5	TRBV4-1	TRBD1	.	CASSPGSARGLRQPQHF	TGCGCCAGCAGCCCCGGTTCGGCCAGGGGGCTTCGTCAGCCCCAGCATTTT
TRBJ2-2	TRBV15	.	many	CATSRDGKNTGELFF	TGTGCCACCAGCAGAGATGGGAAGAACACCGGGGAGCTGTTTTTT
TRBJ1-1	TRBV5-1	.	.	CASSLKGYGTEAFF	TGCGCCAGCAGCTTGAAGGGGTATGGCACTGAAGCTTTCTTT
TRBJ1-1	TRBV27	.	.	CASSSRGVRMGTFF	TGTGCCAGCAGTTCACGGGGGGTACGGATGGGAACTTTCTTT
TRBJ2-7	TRBV5-1	.	.	CASIAVPPSYEQYF	TGCGCCAGCATAGCGGTCCCACCCTCCTACGAGCAGTACTTC
TRBJ1-1	TRBV15	TRBD1	.	CATSGGQVNTEAFF	TGTGCCACCAGCGGGGGACAGGTCAACACTGAAGCTTTCTTT
TRBJ1-6	TRBV5-1	TRBD1	.	CASSWTGSDSPLHF	TGCGCCAGCAGCTGGACAGGGTCTGATTCACCCCTCCACTTT
TRBJ1-1	TRBV30	TRBD1	few	CAWRGTGYTEAFF	TGTGCCTGGAGGGGGACAGGTTACACTGAAGCTTTCTTT
TRBJ1-1	TRBV6-1	.	.	CASSERGSYGEAFF	TGTGCCAGCAGTGAGAGAGGTAGTTACGGTGAAGCTTTCTTT
TRBJ1-2	TRBV9	.	many	CASSAVPFYGYTF	TGTGCCAGCAGCGCCGTGCCATTCTATGGCTACACCTTC
TRBJ1-4	TRBV7-2	.	.	CASAIGYRRNEKLFF	TGTGCCAGCGCCATCGGATACAGGCGTAATGAAAAACTGTTTTTT
TRBJ2-7	TRBV18	.	.	CASSRSSAEAYEQYF	TGTGCCAGCTCACGGTCTAGCGCGGAAGCCTACGAGCAGTACTTC
TRBJ2-5	TRBV5-1	TRBD2	.	CASSLARGSGEETQYF	TGCGCCAGCAGCTTGGCCCGGGGAAGCGGGGAAGAGACCCAGTACTTC
TRBJ1-4	TRBV30	.	.	CAWGQDEKLFF	TGTGCCTGGGGGCAGGATGAAAAACTGTTTTTT
TRBJ1-2	TRBV28	TRBD1	.	CASSLAAGQGYGYTF	TGTGCCAGCAGCCTCGCGGCGGGACAGGGGTACGGCTACACCTTC
TRBJ2-2	TRBV5-6	.	.	CASSLDIIANTGELFF	TGTGCCAGCAGCTTGGACATTATAGCCAACACCGGGGAGCTGTTTTTT
TRBJ2-1	TRBV25-1	TRBD1	.	CASSKRGTGEFEQFF	TGTGCCAGCTCAAAGCGGGGGACAGGGGAGTTTGAGCAGTTCTTC
TRBJ1-4	TRBV5-3	TRBD1	.	CARSFARTGRWEKLFF	TGTGCCAGAAGCTTTGCCCGGACAGGGCGGTGGGAAAAACTGTTTTTT
TRBJ1-1	TRBV5-1	.	.	CASSTDRMEAFF	TGCGCCAGCAGCACAGACCGCATGGAAGCTTTCTTT
TRBJ2-2	TRBV5-8	.	.	CASSFVLLNTGELFF	TGTGCCAGCAGCTTTGTCCTCCTGAACACCGGGGAGCTGTTTTTT